This TCR beta chain was captured by sequencing in a study of blood T cell repertoires in COVID-19. Study-wide context: The United States, Italy and Spain provided the acute and convalescent COVID-19 samples.

This study enrolled people aged roughly 18 to 100 from about two dozen US geographic areas. Categorization into cohorts depended on clinical history that participants reported. Two negative PCRs, clearance, or symptom resolution were required of recovered Cohort 3 donors. Trimming removed 3 bases from V and 2 bases from J; junction bases left unmatched: 5. CDR3 size: 14 residues. The germline V gene has CDR1 SGHKS and CDR2 YYEKEE (reference sequence). There are a few counts of this clone. The protocol was immunoSEQ multiplex PCR, while the TCRdb copy is restricted to in-frame clones and leaves out a portion. The sample lists about 180,000 clones; around 90% were seen once.

The chain links TRBV5-5 to TRBJ2-7; the match to TRBD1 covers 7 bases. The source of this sequence is a young woman who had recovered from COVID-19. What was sequenced was PBMCs or T cells enriched from blood (not recorded which). The CDR3 protein is CASSWWGQTYEQYF. CDR3 nucleotide sequence: TGTGCCAGCAGCTGGTGGGGACAGACCTACGAGCAGTACTTC.